The subject of this entry is one T cell receptor beta chain. The table lists this clone with a count of one. Its antigen remains undetermined. It has no much larger one-base neighbor in the sample; base qualities were not kept. From a lookup of the germline V gene, CDR1 and CDR2 are SNHLY and FYNNEI. V loses 5 bases of germline sequence and J loses 0 bases, and the interval between the two ends is 11 bases. The CDR3 measures 14 amino acids from cysteine to phenylalanine. Only CDR3 DNA is held: 42 bases, read in frame from base 1. The donors were healthy, HIV-negative adults who had no recently reported acute infections or vaccinations. Every donor was a Caucasian adult living in Nashville, Tennessee, USA. CD4+ T cells were enriched by magnetic negative selection, after which naive cells were positively selected on CD45RA and the negative fraction was taken as the memory subset. After blood collection by leukapheresis, PBMCs were isolated using Ficoll-Histopaque density gradient centrifugation and then cryopreserved in the vapor phase of liquid nitrogen. Analytical flow cytometry was used to check the purity and quantity of each magnetically sorted T cell population. Genomic DNA was isolated from every sorted fraction and measured by UV absorbance on a Nanodrop 2000c.

Using the deep immunoSEQ assay, multiplex PCR amplified TCR CDR3 regions from genomic DNA. Extracted genomic DNA from each cell subset was distributed evenly across all wells of several immunoSEQ 96-well plates, and each plate was treated as a replicate. For sorted subsets, about 200 ng genomic DNA, equal to tens of thousands of T cell genomes, was loaded into each replicate PCR. Purified libraries were measured with a Qubit 3.0 fluorometer, size-checked on a Bioanalyzer 2100, and measured again with the KAPA Library Quantification kit. Every immunoSEQ 96-well plate was sequenced on a dedicated single-read 150-cycle Illumina NextSeq 550 flow cell. In the authors' own workflow: Because the immunoSEQ output included only junctional sequences and no quality scores, the filtering could not be the same as the filtering used for full-length reads. Sequences were annotated with PyIR, a Python wrapper for IgBLAST v1.9, using IMGT germline references to assign V/J genes and CDR3. Any read was removed if the V/J assignment was weak (E-value above 1e-6), the CDR3 was missing, or the read contained stop codons, out-of-frame junctions, or ambiguous translated residues. A V3J clonotype was defined by an identical inferred V gene, J gene, and CDR3 amino acid sequence. The percentage overlap between two repertoires was calculated by dividing the number of shared unique clonotypes by the size of the smaller repertoire. Repertoire richness was assessed with RTK rarefaction, the Chao1 estimator, and Recon v2.1 estimates of unobserved clonotypes. For all TCRbeta clonotypes obtained by the gDNA method from several donors, generation probabilities were computed with OLGA. TCRdb mirrors the immuneACCESS table, restricted to in-frame sequences. Some clones are absent from its copies; in checked studies, under half trace to an unresolved V gene, and the reason for the others is unknown. V and J calls and clone size are copied from that table; D and trimming were computed from the DNA. Recorded for this sample are 740,000 or so clones; 55% to 85% of them occurred a single time. Around 1.7% of the sample is taken by the ten largest.

These data are taken from a study of shared clonotypes between healthy human individuals (dated by TCRdb to the early 2020s). Concerning the study at large: The cohort comprised two women and three men aged 18 to 49 years. Per donor, three plates each were used for CD4 naive and CD4 memory, two for CD8 naive, and one for CD8 memory. To estimate repertoire size and how much clonotypes are shared between individuals, the study performed deep sequencing of blood TCR repertoires from roughly five healthy adults. To increase sequencing depth and limit assay-specific biases, different laboratories used diverse techniques to prepare libraries and sequence TCR repertoires. Per donor, leukapheresis produced somewhere between about 0.94 and 9 billion PBMCs. The full study reports these points: When a few donors were compared, the shared fraction of clonotypes was 5% to 6.5% for naive CD4, 3.5% to 4% for naive CD8, roughly 2.5% for memory CD4, and 0.35% to 0.5% for memory CD8. Because the study included only a small number of donors, the genetic and exposure-history diversity represented was limited. Based on pairwise subsampling, the degree of clonotype sharing among donors was expected to be affected by sequencing depth. Compared with non-shared clonotypes, the clonotypes found in all four sorted-subset donors had higher generation probabilities. Incomplete sequencing was indicated by rarefaction of sorted-subset datasets, despite the large sequencing depth. Sampling was limited to blood, and TCR repertoires in tissue likely differ from TCR repertoires in blood. Estimated clonotype richness was generally larger for naive than for memory subsets.

Recombination linked TRBV2 to TRBJ2-7, with the identity of the D gene unclear. Sequenced: memory CD4+ T cells sorted from blood. The intended sense of this specimen's cell subset or site label: CD45RA-negative fraction. This TCR came from a woman aged 30 to 39 in good health. The CDR3 region has the sequence CASSRTVSSYEQYF. The base sequence is TGTGCCAGCAGTAGGACGGTTTCCTCCTACGAGCAGTACTTC.